Shown below are 5 T cell receptor beta chains from a single sample sequenced in a study of PD-1 blockade in mismatch repair-deficient tumors. Some clones are missing from TCRdb's copy, which holds only in-frame ones; the method was immunoSEQ multiplex PCR. The sample includes roughly 53,000 clones, around four fifths of them seen just once. The sample was peripheral blood, taken 4 weeks after starting pembrolizumab. These receptors originate from an adult with mismatch repair-deficient cancer.

In its sample, this clone was seen once. The rearrangement links TRBV9 to TRBJ2-7; 11 bases line up with TRBD1. This CDR3 has 15 amino acids. Trimming cost V 2 bases and J 7 bases; bases outside gene matches: 8. Germline CDR1 is SGDLS and CDR2 is YYNGEE. Here the CDR3 DNA reads TGTGCCAGCAGCGTGGGGACAGGGGGGATTGGGGAGCAGTACTTC. Residues: CASSVGTGGIGEQYF.

The genes are TRBV28 and TRBJ1-5; D gene unclear. V was pared by 5 bases and J by 1 base, with 6 bases between. The length of the CDR3 is 13 residues. From germline, CDR1 is MDHEN and CDR2 SYDVKM. CDR3: CASSPDSNQPQHF. In DNA, the CDR3 is TGTGCCAGCAGTCCCGACAGCAATCAGCCCCAGCATTTT.

CDR3 amino acids: CASSFARSTSGRTQWGQFF. The CDR3 region has the DNA TGTGCCAGCAGCTTCGCCCGCTCGACTAGCGGGAGGACCCAGTGGGGGCAGTTCTTC. The V and J genes are TRBV11-3 and TRBJ2-1, with 13 bases identical to TRBD2. The CDR3 has 19 amino acids. V was pared by 3 bases and J by 12 bases, with 20 bases of the junction left unmatched. Germline V gene data show CDR1 as SGHNT and CDR2 as YENEEA.

The chain couples TRBV7-2 to TRBJ1-1; D is perhaps TRBD1 (5 bases). The CDR3 covers 14 residues. Deletions cut 0 bases from V and 4 bases from J, with 9 bases between. The germline CDR1 and CDR2 sequences are SGHTA and FQGNSA. CDR3 amino acids: CASSLAQDITEAFF. In nucleotides, the CDR3 is TGTGCCAGCAGCTTAGCGCAGGACATCACTGAAGCTTTCTTT.

The chain recombines TRBV14 with TRBJ2-1; D gene ambiguous. Trimming stripped 3 bases from V and 5 bases from J, with 8 bases between. CDR1 is SGHDN, CDR2 FVKESK, per germline. The CDR3 covers 13 residues. Here the CDR3 reads CASSHRGNNEQFF. The CDR3 DNA follows: TGTGCCAGCAGCCATCGCGGAAACAATGAGCAGTTCTTC.